The clone carrying this T cell receptor beta chain was detected only once. Its antigen is not known. This entry comes from a study of human T cells and chemical hapten exposure. Described time point: patch test 1, 2 weeks after DPC sensitization. Treatment in this sample: therapeutic diphenylcyclopropenone sensitization with weekly scalp DPC. RNA extraction used unfractionated whole blood as the source of total RNA. Findings of the study overall: It was expanded TCRs that formed significantly more large CDR3 similarity clusters than controls did.

Per the germline V gene, CDR1 is LGHDT and CDR2 is YNNKEL (reference sequence). Trimming removed 0 bases at V and 6 bases at J, with 12 bases between. CDR3 size: 14 residues. TCRdb re-called the RACE reads through MiXCR, storing one row per CDR3 protein. Among some 52,000 distinct CDR3 sequences listed, approximately 9.9% were seen once. Sequencing used whole blood, obtained in connection with sensitization to the hapten diphenylcyclopropenone (DPC). The receptor comes from a woman between 40 and 55 years old with alopecia areata. Some clones in this sample may be carry-over from other donors' samples. The chain carries TRBV3-1 and TRBJ2-7; D is unclear. DNA of the CDR3: TGTGCCAGCAGCCAAGATTTTTCCCCTCGCGAGCAGTACTTC. Translation gives CASSQDFSPREQYF.